This T cell receptor (beta chain) is from a study of T-cell memory formation after mild COVID-19. Germline-derived CDR1 and CDR2 are MNHNY and SVGAGI (reference sequence). The CDR3 spans 15 residues. Germline trimming cut 2 bases from V and 8 bases from J; bases unmatched to any gene: 11. General study findings and limits: Nothing confirmed that second-wave clones peaking on day 37 were specific for SARS-CoV-2. Mostly located in CM and EM were contracting CD4+ clones, with contracting CD8+ clones located in EMRA.

A word on this clonotype: The antigen remains undetermined.

MiXCR was run by TCRdb on the 5' RACE reads, yielding one entry per CDR3 protein. The sample lists 100,000 to 140,000 distinct CDR3 sequences, around 14% occurring once. This sequence was found in a man aged 18 to 29 who had mild COVID-19 (a few samples of this study predate the infection). Cell type and time point are not known. The specimen was PBMCs or a T cell subset sorted from them (not recorded which). V usage is TRBV6-6 and J usage is TRBJ1-2; 7 bases align to TRBD1. CDR3 loop: CASSYTDRDTVGYTF. CDR3 nucleotide sequence: TGTGCCAGCAGTTACACCGACAGGGACACCGTCGGCTACACCTTC.